Shown below are 15 T cell receptor beta chains from a single sample sequenced in a study of blood T cell repertoires in COVID-19. This table comes from immunoSEQ multiplex PCR, and its TCRdb copy is limited to in-frame clones, with some not included. The table includes approximately 300,000 clones, more than 85% detected once. Sequenced input: PBMCs or T cells enriched from blood (not recorded which). The receptor source for this set is a woman younger than 45 who had recovered from COVID-19.

Regarding this clone: Its ends do not fully match the called genes, so a read error is possible. The rearrangement links TRBV11-3 to TRBJ2-3; 7 nucleotides match TRBD2. The CDR3 runs 19 residues. The germline V gene has CDR1 SGHNT and CDR2 YENEEA. This chain's CDR3 is CASSLDLGLLAENTDTQYF. CDR3 coding DNA: TGTGCCAGCAGCCTAGATCTGGGCCTTCTAGCGGAGAACACAGATACGCAGTATTTT. Variable domain in full (rest from reference TRBV11-3 and TRBJ2-3): EAGVVQSPRYKIIEKKQPVAFWCNPISGHNTLYWYLQNLGQGPELLIRYENEEAVDDSQLPKDRFSAERLKGVDSTLKIQPAELGDSAVYLCASSLDLGLLAENTDTQYFGPGTRLTVL.

This chain joins TRBV7-2 and TRBJ2-1; 8 nucleotides match TRBD2. J gave up 8 bases and V 4 bases, and 7 bases lay outside the gene matches. The CDR3 covers 14 residues. Germline loops: CDR1 SGHTA, CDR2 FQGNSA. The CDR3 loop reads CASSSGLVVDEQFF. As DNA, the CDR3 is TGTGCCAGCAGCTCGGGACTAGTTGTCGATGAGCAGTTCTTC.

This clone was counted a single time. The chain carries TRBV29-1 and TRBJ2-7; D remains ambiguous. The V end lost 5 bases, the J end lost 0 bases, and 5 bases lay between the germline ends. The CDR3 contains 11 residues. CDR1 and CDR2 (germline): SQVTM, ANQGSEA. The chain's CDR3 is CSVQYSYEQYF. The CDR3, as DNA: TGCAGCGTTCAGTACTCCTACGAGCAGTACTTC.

The chain links TRBV18 to TRBJ1-2; 9 nucleotides agree with TRBD1. The CDR3 has 14 residues. Germline V gene sequence: CDR1 KGHSH, CDR2 LQKENI. J was trimmed by 6 bases and V by 4 bases; bases with no gene match: 6. Written as DNA, the CDR3 is TGTGCCAGCTCACTACAACAGGGGGCTGATGGCTACACCTTC. This encodes CASSLQQGADGYTF.

The chain combines TRBV11-2 with TRBJ2-5, with 8 nucleotides matching TRBD2. CDR3 length: 16 amino acids. The ends lost 1 base at V and 6 bases at J; junction bases unmatched: 10. The germline CDR1 and CDR2 sequences are SGHAT and FQNNGV. The CDR3 is CASSLVFGGAGKTQYF. The CDR3 nucleotides are TGTGCCAGCAGCTTAGTGTTCGGGGGGGCAGGGAAGACCCAGTACTTC.

This chain links TRBV19 with TRBJ2-1, with D possibly TRBD2 on 6 matching bases. The CDR3 is 13 residues long. Per germline, CDR1 LNHDA and CDR2 SQIVND (reference sequence). V lost 6 bases to trimming and J lost 10 bases, with 16 bases between them. This CDR3 reads CASSWDSYREQFF. For the CDR3, the DNA is TGTGCCAGTAGCTGGGACTCCTACCGGGAGCAGTTCTTC.

The V gene is TRBV9, the J gene TRBJ2-5, with D perhaps matching TRBD2 (6 bases). Trimming removed 4 bases from V and 1 base from J, with 8 bases in between. Germline lookup yields CDR1 SGDLS and CDR2 YYNGEE. The length of the CDR3 is 13 residues. The CDR3 DNA reads as TGTGCCAGCAGCACTAGCAGCCAAGAGACCCAGTACTTC. This sequence encodes CASSTSSQETQYF.

This chain uses TRBV7-2 with TRBJ2-1; TRBD2 agrees at 7 bases. The CDR3 contains 14 residues. J lost 5 bases, V lost 3 bases, and 4 bases had no gene match. CDR1 SGHTA and CDR2 FQGNSA come from the germline V gene. CDR3 protein: CASSFGGSDNEQFF. The CDR3 DNA is TGTGCCAGCAGCTTCGGCGGGAGCGACAATGAGCAGTTCTTC.

The V and J genes are TRBV10-3 and TRBJ1-2, with TRBD1 matching over 8 bases. The V gene's germline CDR1 is ENHRY and CDR2 SYGVKD. Trimming at V came to 8 bases and at J to 8 bases, leaving 7 bases not matched to a gene. CDR3 size: 12 residues. CDR3 in amino acids: CAIFQGAGGYTF. DNA for the CDR3: TGTGCCATCTTCCAGGGGGCAGGGGGCTACACCTTC.

The chain couples TRBV7-9 to TRBJ2-4; 9 positions agree with TRBD2. V shed 1 base, J shed 3 bases, and the junction held 7 bases outside the gene matches. This CDR3 comprises 17 residues. The germline V gene encodes CDR1 SEHNR and CDR2 FQNEAQ (reference sequence). As DNA, the CDR3 is TGTGCCAGCAGCTTAGGGGGAGCGGGAGGTTTCAAAAACATTCAGTACTTC. Translating gives CASSLGGAGGFKNIQYF.

J is TRBJ1-5 and V is TRBV6-2 or TRBV6-3; D may be TRBD1 (5 bases). Per germline, CDR1 MNHEY and CDR2 SVGEGT. Trimming took 2 bases from V and 3 from J, leaving 17 bases between them. The CDR3 contains 17 residues. CDR3 nucleotide sequence: TGTGCCAGCAGTTACGGCCTGGGCCTAGGGGACAATCAGCCCCAGCATTTT. It specifies CASSYGLGLGDNQPQHF.

The CDR3 loop reads CASSRTGVTEAFF. In DNA, the CDR3 is TGTGCCAGCTCACGGACAGGGGTCACTGAAGCTTTCTTT. This chain connects TRBV18 to TRBJ1-1; the match to TRBD1 covers 9 bases. V lost 4 bases to trimming and J lost 4 bases; unmatched junction nucleotides: 1. This CDR3 has 13 amino acids. From germline, CDR1 is KGHSH and CDR2 LQKENI.

This clone has a single count. The V call is TRBV19, the J call TRBJ1-5; TRBD1 might be the D (6 bases). V lost 6 bases to trimming and J lost 1 base, with 10 bases between them. The CDR3 has 14 residues. From germline, CDR1 is LNHDA and CDR2 SQIVND (reference sequence). The CDR3: CASSWGPSNQPQHF. The CDR3, as DNA: TGTGCCAGTAGCTGGGGGCCGAGCAATCAGCCCCAGCATTTT.

V usage is TRBV6-2 or TRBV6-3 and J usage is TRBJ1-2, with 10 positions matching TRBD1. The length of the CDR3 is 16 residues. With 4 bases clipped from V and 1 base from J, the junction kept 6 bases outside the gene matches. The germline V gene encodes CDR1 MNHEY and CDR2 SVGEGT. The CDR3 sequence: CASSSPGTGVNYGYTF. The CDR3, as DNA: TGTGCCAGCAGTTCGCCCGGGACAGGGGTTAACTATGGCTACACCTTC.

This chain connects TRBV6-5 to TRBJ2-5; 10 bases match TRBD2. The junction had 1 base not matched to a gene; V was cut back by 2 bases and J by 4 bases. The germline V gene encodes CDR1 MNHEY and CDR2 SVGAGI. The CDR3 has 14 amino acids. The CDR3, as DNA: TGTGCCAGCAGTTACACTAGCGGGGTAGAGACCCAGTACTTC. Translated, it gives CASSYTSGVETQYF.